The 29 T cell receptor beta chains given below trace back to one sample, sequenced in a study of spatial heterogeneity in lung cancer. The sample's time point: sample taken at primary tumor resection. Unsorted whole RNA from tumor, nontumor lung or frozen PBMC underwent sequencing. TCRdb recomputed calls from the 5' RACE reads with MiXCR, one row per CDR3 protein. Among about 50,000 distinct CDR3 sequences listed, 6.5% to 8% were seen once. The source material was PBMCs, sampled at surgery. These receptors were collected from a female donor with early-stage non-small cell lung cancer.

The chain recombines TRBV10-3 with TRBJ2-1; D might be TRBD1 (6 bases). Germline values: CDR1 ENHRY, CDR2 SYGVKD. The CDR3 length is 15 residues. The germline V and J ends were trimmed by 0 bases and 1 base, with 7 bases remaining between them. CDR3 DNA sequence: TGTGCCATCAGTGAGTCGAGGGGGTCCTACAATGAGCAGTTCTTC. Amino acids: CAISESRGSYNEQFF.

This clonotype occurred a few times. The rearrangement uses TRBV7-6 and TRBJ2-6; 8 nucleotides align to TRBD2. The CDR3 has 16 amino acids. J gave up 0 bases and V 5 bases, and 3 bases lay outside the gene matches. Germline CDR1 and CDR2: SGHVS and FNYEAQ. Here the CDR3 DNA reads TGTGCCAGCAGCACCCGGGGGGGCTCTGGGGCCAACGTCCTGACTTTC. This gives the protein CASSTRGGSGANVLTF. Supplemented by reference TRBV7-6 and TRBJ2-6, the full variable domain reads GAGVSQSPRYKVTKRGQDVALRCDPISGHVSLYWYRQALGQGPEFLTYFNYEAQQDKSGLPNDRFSAERPEGSISTLTIQRTEQRDSAMYRCASSTRGGSGANVLTFGAGSRLTVL.

This clonotype showed up many times. DNA for the CDR3: TGCGCCAGCACTATGGAACAGAGCGGGCCCTACGAGCAGTACTTC. Its translation is CASTMEQSGPYEQYF. The chain recombines TRBV5-1 with TRBJ2-7; the D gene is possibly TRBD2 (6 bases). V lost 6 bases, J lost 2 bases, and 18 bases lay in between. The germline V gene has CDR1 SGHRS and CDR2 YFSETQ. The CDR3 length is 15 residues.

The chain combines TRBV7-8 with TRBJ2-1; TRBD1 might be the D (6 bases). The CDR3 spans 15 residues. V was trimmed by 4 bases and J by 5 bases, leaving 15 bases between them. Germline CDR1 reads SGHVS; CDR2 reads FQNEAQ. CDR3 in DNA: TGTGCCAGCAGCTCTACTCCGGACAGTAACAATGAGCAGTTCTTC. This gives the protein CASSSTPDSNNEQFF. Together with reference TRBV7-8 and TRBJ2-1, the CDR3 gives the full variable domain: GAGVSQSPRYKVAKRGQDVALRCDPISGHVSLFWYQQALGQGPEFLTYFQNEAQLDKSGLPSDRFFAERPEGSVSTLKIQRTQQEDSAVYLCASSSTPDSNNEQFFGPGTRLTVL.

This clonotype was seen many times. The chain uses TRBV30 and TRBJ2-3, with TRBD1 matching 7 bases. The CDR3 is 15 amino acids. The germline V gene has CDR1 GTSNPN and CDR2 SVGIG (reference sequence). The V and J ends lost 1 base and 2 bases, in that order; junction bases with no gene match: 6. CDR3 sequence reads: CAWSGKGQYTDTQYF. The CDR3 region has the DNA TGTGCCTGGAGTGGGAAGGGACAGTACACAGATACGCAGTATTTT.

This clonotype has ten or more counts. The chain employs TRBV2 and TRBJ1-4; TRBD1 might be the D (6 bases). This CDR3 comprises 13 residues. The V gene's germline CDR1 is SNHLY and CDR2 FYNNEI. V lost 11 bases and J lost 3, with 13 bases in between. The CDR3 reads CAGIRGSNEKLFF. CDR3 bases: TGTGCCGGAATCAGGGGATCTAATGAAAAACTGTTTTTT.

This clonotype has a handful of counts. This sequence joins TRBV12-3 or TRBV12-4 and TRBJ2-6, with a tentative D call TRBD2 (6 bases). V shed 5 bases and J shed 1 base, with 9 bases lying between them. The CDR3 has 15 residues. The CDR3 sequence is CASSGGGSGANVLTF. The CDR3 DNA sequence: TGTGCCAGCAGTGGTGGGGGGTCTGGGGCCAACGTCCTGACTTTC.

This clonotype was observed many times. The J gene is TRBJ2-7, the V gene TRBV10-3, with 7 nucleotides matching TRBD2. This CDR3 spans 16 amino acids. J lost 0 bases, V lost 2 bases, and 7 bases had no gene match. Germline V gives CDR1 ENHRY, CDR2 SYGVKD. This chain's CDR3 is CAISEQVGGGSYEQYF. CDR3 DNA: TGTGCCATCAGTGAGCAAGTGGGCGGGGGCTCCTACGAGCAGTACTTC.

The table lists this clonotype with a few counts. This chain joins TRBV9 and TRBJ2-5, with D possibly TRBD2 on 5 matching bases. Per germline, CDR1 SGDLS and CDR2 YYNGEE. V lost 3 bases to trimming and J lost 5 bases, with 17 bases between them. The CDR3 is 15 amino acids. The CDR3 here is CASSASYSPGETQYF. The CDR3 nucleotides read TGTGCCAGCAGCGCTAGTTATAGCCCGGGGGAGACCCAGTACTTC.

This clonotype was seen repeatedly, ten times or more. V and J are TRBV6-1 and TRBJ1-5; D ambiguous. CDR3 length: 13 amino acids. The V gene lost 7 bases and the J gene lost 4 bases, with 11 bases spanning the gap. Germline assignment: CDR1 MNHNS and CDR2 SASEGT. Here the CDR3 reads CASTGSWNQPQHF. The CDR3 DNA reads TGTGCCAGCACGGGGAGTTGGAATCAGCCCCAGCATTTT.

This clonotype was counted many times. V and J are TRBV7-2 and TRBJ2-2; no firm D call. Germline CDR1 is SGHTA and CDR2 is FQGNSA. Trimming shortened V by 5 bases and J by 3 bases, and 16 bases separated the two germline ends. The CDR3 has 16 amino acids. The CDR3 region is CASSLGGRLHTGELFF. The CDR3 nucleotides are TGTGCCAGCAGCCTGGGCGGCCGGCTACACACCGGGGAGCTGTTTTTT.

The rearrangement joins TRBV6-2 or TRBV6-3 to TRBJ2-6; D is unresolved. The CDR3 has 17 amino acids. Per the germline V gene, CDR1 is MNHEY and CDR2 is SVGEGT. V was clipped by 6 bases and J by 0 bases, with 15 bases between them. The CDR3 reads CASSAAGPSSGANVLTF. As DNA, the CDR3 is TGTGCCAGCAGCGCGGCCGGGCCGAGCTCTGGGGCCAACGTCCTGACTTTC.

The chain links TRBV30 to TRBJ2-1; 9 bases are shared with TRBD2. Germline CDR1 and CDR2: GTSNPN and SVGIG (reference sequence). The CDR3 length is 16 residues. The V and J ends lost 2 bases and 2 bases, in that order; junction bases with no gene match: 7. The CDR3 region is CAWSTSLAGPYNEQFF. The CDR3 DNA reads as TGTGCCTGGAGTACGAGTCTAGCGGGGCCCTACAATGAGCAGTTCTTC.

The chain joins TRBV30 to TRBJ1-1; a weak D match, TRBD1 (6 bases). Per the germline V gene, CDR1 is GTSNPN and CDR2 is SVGIG (reference sequence). This CDR3 has 12 amino acids. V dropped 5 bases and J dropped 1 base, with 8 bases sitting between them. Here the CDR3 reads CAWQTGNTEAFF. CDR3 nucleotides: TGTGCCTGGCAGACAGGGAACACTGAAGCTTTCTTT. Drawing the rest from reference TRBV30 and TRBJ1-1, the complete variable domain is SQTIHQWPATLVQPVGSPLSLECTVEGTSNPNLYWYRQAAGRGLQLLFYSVGIGQISSEVPQNLSASRPQDRQFILSSKKLLLSDSGFYLCAWQTGNTEAFFGQGTRLTVV.

This clonotype was counted a few times. Written as DNA, the CDR3 is TGCGCCAGCAGCCTCCTAGACAGGCGCAATGAGCAGTTCTTC. Protein product: CASSLLDRRNEQFF. This chain uses TRBV5-1 with TRBJ2-1; tentative D call: TRBD1 (6 bases). Looked up from germline, CDR1 is SGHRS and CDR2 is YFSETQ. The CDR3 is 14 amino acids. The V and J ends lost 4 bases and 6 bases respectively, with 14 bases between them.

The chain employs TRBV13 and TRBJ1-1; tentative D call: TRBD1 (6 bases). CDR1 and CDR2 from the germline V gene are PRHDT and FYEKMQ (reference sequence). V was cut by 3 bases and J by 8 bases, with 22 bases left in between. CDR3 size: 16 residues. The CDR3 loop is CASSFRGWEGVEEAFF. The CDR3 DNA is TGTGCCAGCAGCTTCAGAGGGTGGGAGGGGGTAGAGGAAGCTTTCTTT.

The CDR3 loop is CASSLTRTGVYGYTF. For the CDR3, the DNA is TGTGCCAGCAGTTTAACTCGGACAGGGGTCTATGGCTACACCTTC. The genes are TRBV27 and TRBJ1-2; TRBD1 matches at 9 bases. Germline CDR1 MNHEY, CDR2 SMNVEV (reference sequence). The CDR3 covers 15 residues. V was pared by 2 bases and J by 4 bases, with 5 bases of the junction left unmatched.

This clonotype was recorded at least ten times. V and J are TRBV4-3 and TRBJ1-4, with a weak D call TRBD1 (5 bases). Germline loops: CDR1 LGHNA, CDR2 YSLEER. The CDR3 runs 13 residues. The V end was cut by 4 bases, the J end by 5 bases, with 8 bases between. CDR3 loop: CASSRDRNEKLFF. In DNA form, the CDR3 reads TGCGCCAGCAGCCGCGACAGAAATGAAAAACTGTTTTTT.

The table lists this clonotype with many counts. J is TRBJ2-1 and V is TRBV12-3 or TRBV12-4; TRBD2 aligns across 8 bases. With 4 bases clipped from V and 4 bases from J, the junction kept 3 bases outside the gene matches. The length of the CDR3 is 14 residues. CDR3 sequence: CASSSRGAYNEQFF. In DNA, the CDR3 is TGTGCCAGCAGTTCGCGGGGGGCATACAATGAGCAGTTCTTC.

This clonotype was detected ten times or more. V and J are TRBV20-1 and TRBJ2-1; the D gene is possibly TRBD2 (6 bases). The CDR3 loop spans 15 amino acids. The germline V and J ends were trimmed by 7 bases and 8 bases, with 24 bases remaining between them. Germline-derived CDR1 and CDR2 are DFQATT and SNEGSKA (reference sequence). The CDR3 nucleotides read TGCAGTGTGACTGTACCGGGACTTTTTTTCTATGAGCAGTTCTTC. This sequence encodes CSVTVPGLFFYEQFF.

In this sample, this clonotype turned up a few times. This chain connects TRBV6-1 to TRBJ2-1, with 7 bases fitting TRBD2. After removal of 2 bases from V and 0 bases from J, the junction contained 4 bases not matched to a gene. Germline CDR1 MNHNS, CDR2 SASEGT. The CDR3 totals 16 residues. The CDR3 bases are TGTGCCAGCAGTGAATTTCCGGGGGGCTCCTACAATGAGCAGTTCTTC. As protein: CASSEFPGGSYNEQFF.

This clonotype occurred a few times. This rearrangement joins TRBV4-2 to TRBJ2-2, with a possible D match to TRBD1 (6 bases). The ends were cut back, 5 bases at V and 1 base at J, with 11 bases in the middle. The CDR3 contains 15 residues. CDR1 and CDR2 (germline): LGHNA, YNFKEQ. The CDR3 is CASSFRQENTGELFF. The CDR3 DNA reads as TGTGCCAGCAGCTTCCGACAGGAGAACACCGGGGAGCTGTTTTTT.

This clonotype was observed a few times. The chain employs TRBV15 and TRBJ2-5, with no clear D. From germline, CDR1 is LNHNV and CDR2 YYDKDF (reference sequence). The CDR3 consists of 17 residues. Trimming stripped 0 bases from V and 2 bases from J, with 16 bases between. The CDR3 coding sequence is TGTGCCACCAGCAGAGACATAAATAGTGGAGTTCAAGAGACCCAGTACTTC. Protein sequence: CATSRDINSGVQETQYF. Using reference TRBV15 and TRBJ2-5 for the parts outside the CDR3, the full variable domain is DAMVIQNPRYQVTQFGKPVTLSCSQTLNHNVMYWYQQKSSQAPKLLFHYYDKDFNNEADTPDNFQSRRPNTSFCFLDIRSPGLGDTAMYLCATSRDINSGVQETQYFGPGTRLLVL.

The V and J genes are TRBV20-1 and TRBJ2-3; weak D call: TRBD2 (6 bases). CDR1 DFQATT and CDR2 SNEGSKA come from the germline V gene (reference sequence). The CDR3 sequence is 16 residues long. V was shortened by 3 bases and J by 2 bases, with 18 bases between the two germline ends. This CDR3 is CSARAAGNRITDTQYF. CDR3 nucleotides: TGCAGTGCTAGGGCCGCGGGAAACCGGATCACAGATACGCAGTATTTT.

This chain links TRBV5-5 with TRBJ2-3; no definite D call. The germline gives CDR1 SGHKS, CDR2 YYEKEE (reference sequence). The germline V and J ends were trimmed by 0 bases and 1 base, with 12 bases remaining between them. This CDR3 comprises 16 residues. The DNA of the CDR3 is TGTGCCAGCAGCTTGGAGTCATTGGTGGGCACAGATACGCAGTATTTT. Translation: CASSLESLVGTDTQYF.

V and J are TRBV12-3 or TRBV12-4 and TRBJ2-1; D might be TRBD1 (5 bases). V lost 1 base and J 4 bases, leaving 8 bases between the germline ends. This CDR3 is 14 amino acids long. CDR3 in DNA: TGTGCCAGCAGTTTAGTTGGGGCTTACAATGAGCAGTTCTTC. It yields the protein CASSLVGAYNEQFF.

The V gene is TRBV28, the J gene TRBJ1-2, with 7 bases fitting TRBD1. J gave up 5 bases and V 3 bases, and 24 bases lay outside the gene matches. The CDR3 spans 20 residues. The germline CDR1 and CDR2 sequences are MDHEN and SYDVKM. CDR3 region: CASSFIGLGQGGSLGYGYTF. CDR3 nucleotides: TGTGCCAGCAGTTTTATAGGATTAGGGCAGGGGGGATCCCTGGGGTATGGCTACACCTTC.

This clonotype has just a few counts. The rearrangement joins TRBV5-1 to TRBJ2-3; 8 bases agree with TRBD1. This CDR3 region has 15 residues. Per germline, CDR1 SGHRS and CDR2 YFSETQ. V gave up 2 bases and J gave up 3 bases; unmatched junction bases: 5. CDR3 in DNA: TGCGCCAGCAGCTTCGTGACAGGGGAGACAGATACGCAGTATTTT. It yields the protein CASSFVTGETDTQYF.

The rearrangement uses TRBV18 and TRBJ2-1, with 8 bases aligning to TRBD1. CDR3 length: 16 amino acids. Looked up from germline, CDR1 is KGHSH and CDR2 is LQKENI. V shed 0 bases, J shed 9 bases, and the junction held 10 bases outside the gene matches. The CDR3 reads CASSPPVAGGSPEQFF. CDR3 sequence (DNA): TGTGCCAGCTCACCACCAGTTGCAGGGGGCTCACCTGAGCAGTTCTTC.